One and the same sample provided the 32 T cell receptor beta chains below, sequenced in a study of blood T cell repertoires in COVID-19. Here immunoSEQ multiplex PCR was the method, and the copy in TCRdb shows in-frame clones only, minus some. The sample lists over 150,000 clones; approximately 83% were seen once. Sequencing was carried out using PBMCs or T cells enriched from blood (not recorded which). All receptors come from a man between 40 and 49 years old who had recovered from COVID-19.

A remark on this clone: This CDR3 is also generated by other DNA sequences in the sample. This chain connects TRBV5-1 to TRBJ1-3; D is possibly TRBD1 (5 bases). Germline CDR1 SGHRS, CDR2 YFSETQ. V dropped 0 bases and J dropped 1 base, with 8 bases sitting between them. The CDR3 has 15 amino acids. This chain's CDR3 is CASSLAGNSGNTIYF. CDR3 DNA: TGCGCCAGCAGCTTGGCAGGGAATTCTGGAAACACCATATATTTT.

This chain uses TRBV18 with TRBJ1-5, with unresolved D. The CDR3 covers 14 residues. Germline CDR1 is KGHSH and CDR2 is LQKENI. V lost 5 bases to trimming and J lost 1 base, with 9 bases between them. CDR3 in amino acids: CASSALGSNQPQHF. In DNA form, the CDR3 reads TGTGCCAGCTCAGCTCTCGGGAGCAATCAGCCCCAGCATTTT.

V is TRBV20-1 and J is TRBJ2-1, with D unclear. The germline V gene has CDR1 DFQATT and CDR2 SNEGSKA (reference sequence). V was shortened by 5 bases and J by 10 bases, with 12 bases between the two germline ends. This CDR3 spans 11 amino acids. For the CDR3, the DNA is TGCAGTGCTCCACGCGAGAGCGAGCAGTTCTTC. Translated: CSAPRESEQFF.

V usage is TRBV19 and J usage is TRBJ1-4; 8 bases match TRBD1. This CDR3 region has 14 residues. With V trimmed by 6 bases and J by 7 bases, 7 bases remained unmatched. Germline lookup yields CDR1 LNHDA and CDR2 SQIVND (reference sequence). This CDR3 reads CASSRGPGGEKLFF. DNA for the CDR3: TGTGCCAGTAGCAGGGGGCCAGGAGGTGAAAAACTGTTTTTT.

CDR3 amino acids: CASSTMTVNYGYTF. CDR3 nucleotide sequence: TGTGCCAGTAGTACGATGACAGTAAACTATGGCTACACCTTC. The chain has TRBV19 and TRBJ1-2, with a tentative D call TRBD1 (5 bases). Germline loops: CDR1 LNHDA, CDR2 SQIVND (reference sequence). The CDR3 totals 14 residues. The V end lost 4 bases, the J end lost 2 bases, and 11 bases lay between the germline ends.

CDR3 loop: CASSRDIEKLFF. CDR3 bases: TGTGCCAGCAGCCGAGACATTGAAAAACTGTTTTTT. The chain joins TRBV12-3 or TRBV12-4 to TRBJ1-4; D gene ambiguous. V was pared by 6 bases and J by 7 bases, with 9 bases between. This CDR3 has 12 amino acids.

This clone was found a few times. The chain couples TRBV5-6 to TRBJ1-3, with unresolved D. The germline V gene has CDR1 SGHDT and CDR2 YYEEEE. The CDR3 consists of 14 residues. V was cut by 1 base and J by 0 bases, with 5 bases left in between. The CDR3, as DNA: TGTGCCAGCAGCTTGACGAGCTCTGGAAACACCATATATTTT. Its protein is CASSLTSSGNTIYF. The full variable domain, its missing parts supplied by reference TRBV5-6 and TRBJ1-3, is DAGVTQSPTHLIKTRGQQVTLRCSPKSGHDTVSWYQQALGQGPQFIFQYYEEEERQRGNFPDRFSGHQFPNYSSELNVNALLLGDSALYLCASSLTSSGNTIYFGEGSWLTVV.

The rearrangement joins TRBV7-2 to TRBJ2-7; 7 nucleotides align to TRBD1. The CDR3 extends over 13 amino acids. Germline V CDR1 and CDR2: SGHTA, FQGNSA. V trimming: 4 bases; J trimming: 7 bases; junction bases outside the gene matches: 7. CDR3 in amino acids: CASSSQTRGEQYF. Here the CDR3 DNA reads TGTGCCAGCAGCTCTCAAACCAGGGGGGAGCAGTACTTC.

The V call is TRBV4-2, the J call TRBJ1-2, with a weak D call TRBD1 (6 bases). Trimming pared 1 base from V and 4 bases from J, leaving 10 bases between. This CDR3 is built from 14 residues. Germline V gene lookup returns CDR1 LGHNA and CDR2 YNFKEQ. The CDR3 bases are TGTGCCAGCAGCCAAGGACAGGCGCCCTATGGCTACACCTTC. It encodes CASSQGQAPYGYTF.

The chain employs TRBV19 and TRBJ2-3, with TRBD1 matching over 9 bases. Germline CDR1 LNHDA, CDR2 SQIVND (reference sequence). Trimming cost V 4 bases and J 1 base; bases outside gene matches: 3. The CDR3 contains 15 residues. The DNA for the CDR3 is TGTGCCAGTAGTACCCGGGACAGGGGCACAGATACGCAGTATTTT. The encoded protein is CASSTRDRGTDTQYF.

This clone was seen a single time. The chain joins TRBV5-8 to TRBJ2-7; 13 bases map to TRBD2. V lost 4 bases and J lost 4; bases outside the gene matches: 17. Germline CDR1 SGHTS, CDR2 YDEGEE. The CDR3 extends over 19 amino acids. The CDR3 DNA follows: TGTGCCAGCAGCCACCCAAGACTAGCGGGGGGTTCTTTGAAATACGAGCAGTACTTC. Protein: CASSHPRLAGGSLKYEQYF.

This clone was recorded a few times. The CDR3 region has the DNA TGTGCCAGCAGTTACTGGCTTCTAGGGCCCCAGCATTTT. Translating it yields CASSYWLLGPQHF. The V gene is TRBV6-2 or TRBV6-3, the J gene TRBJ1-5; D not resolved. The CDR3 has 13 amino acids. Germline lookup yields CDR1 MNHEY and CDR2 SVGEGT. Trimming took off 1 base at V and 9 bases at J, with 10 bases between the two ends.

The rearrangement joins TRBV10-3 to TRBJ1-1, with D possibly TRBD1 on 6 matching bases. Germline V gives CDR1 ENHRY, CDR2 SYGVKD. This CDR3 is built from 13 residues. Trimming pared 6 bases from V and 2 bases from J, leaving 10 bases between. The CDR3 loop reads CAISRTDNTEAFF. The CDR3 DNA is TGTGCCATCAGCAGGACAGACAACACTGAAGCTTTCTTT.

This rearrangement joins TRBV7-9 to TRBJ1-3; D gene unclear. The ends were cut back, 1 base at V and 4 bases at J, with 5 bases in the middle. The CDR3 loop spans 13 amino acids. Germline CDR1 reads SEHNR; CDR2 reads FQNEAQ (reference sequence). The CDR3: CASSLDTGNTIYF. CDR3 DNA: TGTGCCAGCAGCTTAGACACGGGAAACACCATATATTTT. Filled out from reference TRBV7-9 and TRBJ1-3, the complete variable domain reads DTGVSQNPRHKITKRGQNVTFRCDPISEHNRLYWYRQTLGQGPEFLTYFQNEAQLEKSRLLSDRFSAERPKGSFSTLEIQRTEQGDSAMYLCASSLDTGNTIYFGEGSWLTVV.

J is TRBJ1-5 and V is TRBV28, with D possibly TRBD1 on 5 matching bases. Between the trimmed V and J ends, which lost 7 bases and 0 bases, there was a span of 10 bases. This CDR3 comprises 14 residues. Germline V gene data show CDR1 as MDHEN and CDR2 as SYDVKM. CDR3 DNA: TGTGCCAGCACCCTGGGGGGTAGCAATCAGCCCCAGCATTTT. Its protein is CASTLGGSNQPQHF.

The chain carries TRBV5-1 and TRBJ1-5; 10 bases agree with TRBD1. The CDR3 sequence is 15 residues long. V lost 4 bases, J lost 8 bases, and 9 bases stayed unmatched. Germline CDR1 is SGHRS and CDR2 is YFSETQ. CDR3: CASSTGQGRYEPQHF. CDR3 coding DNA: TGCGCCAGCAGCACGGGACAGGGGAGGTATGAGCCCCAGCATTTT.

This chain links TRBV4-1 with TRBJ1-2; 7 bases are a match to TRBD1. CDR1 and CDR2 from the germline V gene are MGHRA and YSYEKL. There are 15 residues in the CDR3. V lost 1 base, J lost 4 bases, and 6 bases stayed unmatched. The CDR3 region has the DNA TGCGCCAGCAGCCAAGCGCCAGGGGGATTCTATGGCTACACCTTC. Its protein product is CASSQAPGGFYGYTF.

This clone occurred a few times. The same CDR3 also results from other DNA sequences found in this sample. V usage is TRBV5-1 and J usage is TRBJ2-7; TRBD1 agrees at 8 bases. This CDR3 is 13 amino acids long. From germline, CDR1 is SGHRS and CDR2 YFSETQ. Trimming at V came to 0 bases and at J to 7 bases, leaving 3 bases not matched to a gene. CDR3: CASSLGDRGEQYF. The CDR3 region has the DNA TGCGCCAGCAGCTTGGGAGACAGGGGAGAGCAGTACTTC.

The chain has TRBV10-3 and TRBJ2-2; 7 bases map to TRBD1. The germline gives CDR1 ENHRY, CDR2 SYGVKD. The CDR3 sequence is 13 residues long. V trimming: 7 bases; J trimming: 4 bases; junction bases outside the gene matches: 3. The CDR3 loop is CAITGTVTGELFF. The DNA of the CDR3 is TGTGCCATCACCGGGACAGTCACCGGGGAGCTGTTTTTT.

V gene TRBV23-1 combines with J gene TRBJ2-7, with 8 bases that match TRBD2. TRBV23-1 is placed among ORFs of uncertain function. The V segment lost 8 bases and the J segment 0 bases; nucleotides outside the gene matches: 12. The CDR3 is 16 residues long. The CDR3: CASPPPRGAHSYEQYF. The CDR3 DNA is TGCGCCAGCCCTCCCCCGCGGGGGGCCCACTCCTACGAGCAGTACTTC.

The chain employs TRBV4-2 and TRBJ1-2; tentative D call: TRBD1 (6 bases). V dropped 1 base and J dropped 4 bases, with 13 bases sitting between them. This CDR3 region has 15 residues. Germline V gene sequence: CDR1 LGHNA, CDR2 YNFKEQ. The chain's CDR3 is CASSQVLGAGYGYTF. The DNA of the CDR3 is TGTGCCAGCAGCCAAGTATTGGGGGCGGGCTATGGCTACACCTTC.

J is TRBJ2-2 and V is TRBV5-1; 8 positions agree with TRBD1. The germline V gene encodes CDR1 SGHRS and CDR2 YFSETQ. The CDR3 contains 15 residues. With V trimmed by 2 bases and J by 6 bases, 6 bases remained unmatched. The DNA for the CDR3 is TGCGCCAGCAGCTTAGGACAGGGAGTGTCCGGGGAGCTGTTTTTT. Its translation is CASSLGQGVSGELFF.

CDR3 DNA sequence: TGCGCCAGCAGCCCGGCACAGGCGAGTAACTATGGCTACACCTTC. It is translated as CASSPAQASNYGYTF. The rearrangement links TRBV5-1 to TRBJ1-2, with a tentative D call TRBD1 (5 bases). The CDR3 consists of 15 residues. The V gene lost 4 bases and the J gene lost 1 base, with 14 bases spanning the gap. Germline-derived CDR1 and CDR2 are SGHRS and YFSETQ. The whole variable domain, remainder taken from reference TRBV5-1 and TRBJ1-2, is KAGVTQTPRYLIKTRGQQVTLSCSPISGHRSVSWYQQTPGQGLQFLFEYFSETQRNKGNFPGRFSGRQFSNSRSEMNVSTLELGDSALYLCASSPAQASNYGYTFGSGTRLTVV.

This clone was observed a single time. Here the CDR3 DNA reads TGCGCCAGCAGCGGCCTCCTAGCGGGGGCCGGGGGTACGCAGTATTTT. This codes for CASSGLLAGAGGTQYF. J is TRBJ2-3 and V is TRBV5-1; 10 bases are shared with TRBD2. The V gene end was trimmed by 4 bases and the J gene end by 8 bases; junction bases not matched to a gene: 13. The CDR3 is 16 amino acids. Germline assignment: CDR1 SGHRS and CDR2 YFSETQ.

The chain uses TRBV6-5 and TRBJ2-7, with D possibly being TRBD1 (6 bases). Germline values: CDR1 MNHEY, CDR2 SVGAGI. V was clipped by 2 bases and J by 9 bases, with 8 bases between them. The CDR3 has 11 amino acids. CDR3 DNA sequence: TGTGCCAGCAGTTACCAAGGGGGGCAGTACTTC. Residues: CASSYQGGQYF.

This chain connects TRBV4-3 to TRBJ2-2; 10 bases fit TRBD2. The CDR3 is 16 amino acids. The junction had 3 bases not matched to a gene; V was cut back by 4 bases and J by 1 base. Germline CDR1 LGHNA, CDR2 YSLEER. The CDR3 is CASSPRTSGNTGELFF. In DNA form, the CDR3 reads TGCGCCAGCAGCCCTCGGACTAGCGGGAACACCGGGGAGCTGTTTTTT.

The gene calls are TRBV5-1 and TRBJ2-3, with 10 bases identical to TRBD2. The CDR3 has 15 residues. The junction had 9 bases not matched to a gene; V was cut back by 5 bases and J by 6 bases. Germline assignment: CDR1 SGHRS and CDR2 YFSETQ. The CDR3 DNA reads TGCGCCAGCAGTTACAGCGGGGGGGCCGCGGATACGCAGTATTTT. This translates into CASSYSGGAADTQYF.

The J gene is TRBJ2-3, the V gene TRBV9; TRBD2 agrees at 10 bases. Trimming at V came to 0 bases and at J to 2 bases, leaving 6 bases not matched to a gene. The CDR3 has 17 amino acids. The germline gives CDR1 SGDLS, CDR2 YYNGEE. Written as DNA, the CDR3 is TGTGCCAGCAGCGTAGGGTCCGGACTAGCGGCCACAGATACGCAGTATTTT. It is translated as CASSVGSGLAATDTQYF.

This chain joins TRBV10-3 and TRBJ2-1; 11 bases fit TRBD2. V shed 6 bases, J shed 4 bases, and the junction held 5 bases outside the gene matches. CDR1 is ENHRY, CDR2 SYGVKD, per germline. The CDR3 covers 15 residues. The CDR3 region is CAISLAGGPYNEQFF. Here the CDR3 DNA reads TGTGCCATCAGCCTAGCGGGGGGTCCGTACAATGAGCAGTTCTTC.

The chain is built from TRBV4-3 and TRBJ1-2, with D possibly TRBD1 on 6 matching bases. The CDR3 spans 13 residues. CDR1 is LGHNA, CDR2 YSLEER, per germline. The V gene lost 5 bases and the J gene lost 4 bases, with 11 bases spanning the gap. The CDR3 nucleotides are TGCGCCAGCAGCGATACAGGGAGCTATGGCTACACCTTC. Protein: CASSDTGSYGYTF.

This chain uses TRBV7-2 with TRBJ1-4; 9 bases align to TRBD1. Germline V gives CDR1 SGHTA, CDR2 FQGNSA. The CDR3 spans 17 residues. Germline trimming cut 2 bases from V and 6 bases from J; bases unmatched to any gene: 10. For the CDR3, the DNA is TGTGCCAGCAGCTTAAATCTGAGGGGACAGGGTTATGAAAAACTGTTTTTT. Its translation: CASSLNLRGQGYEKLFF. Drawing the rest from reference TRBV7-2 and TRBJ1-4, the complete variable domain is GAGVSQSPSNKVTEKGKDVELRCDPISGHTALYWYRQSLGQGLEFLIYFQGNSAPDKSGLPSDRFSAERTGGSVSTLTIQRTQQEDSAVYLCASSLNLRGQGYEKLFFGSGTQLSVL.

The genes are TRBV7-8 and TRBJ2-1; D not resolved. Germline V gene lookup returns CDR1 SGHVS and CDR2 FQNEAQ. Trimming pared 4 bases from V and 9 bases from J, leaving 13 bases between. This CDR3 is 13 amino acids long. The CDR3 bases are TGTGCCAGCAGCTCGTACTCTATCGGTGAGCAGTTCTTC. Translated, it gives CASSSYSIGEQFF.